This T cell receptor (beta chain) is drawn from a study of vaccination effects on CD4 cells after COVID-19. Using immunoSEQ multiplex PCR, the repertoire was profiled, and TCRdb retains in-frame clones only, with some absent. The data hold approximately 29,000 clones, with around two thirds observed a single time. Trimming took 0 bases from V and 1 from J, leaving 12 bases between them. CDR1 is SGHNT and CDR2 is YYREEE in the germline V gene (reference sequence). The CDR3 totals 16 residues. On this clone: Its target is not known.

Isolation of CD4+ T cells took place after about nine days of culture. Participants completed two doses of the BNT162b2 or mRNA-1273 vaccine. Material: CD4+ T cells from PBMCs cultured without peptide, obtained after COVID-19 vaccination. The gene calls are TRBV5-4 and TRBJ2-3, with D unresolved. This receptor was taken from a human donor who received a COVID-19 vaccine. The CDR3 here is CASSLAGLGGTDTQYF. The CDR3 coding sequence is TGTGCCAGCAGCTTGGCCGGGCTAGGCGGCACAGATACGCAGTATTTT.